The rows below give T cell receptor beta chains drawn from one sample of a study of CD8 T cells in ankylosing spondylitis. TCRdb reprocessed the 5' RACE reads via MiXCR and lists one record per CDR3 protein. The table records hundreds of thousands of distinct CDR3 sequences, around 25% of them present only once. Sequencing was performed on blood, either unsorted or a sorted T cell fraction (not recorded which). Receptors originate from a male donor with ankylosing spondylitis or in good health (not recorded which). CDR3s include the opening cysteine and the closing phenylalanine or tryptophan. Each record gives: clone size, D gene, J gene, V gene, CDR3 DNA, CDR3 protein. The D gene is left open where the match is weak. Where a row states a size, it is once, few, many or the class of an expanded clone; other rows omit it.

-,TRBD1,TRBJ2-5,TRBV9,TGTGCCAGCAGCCCTCGGACAGGGGGAGAGACCCAGTACTTC,CASSPRTGGETQYF
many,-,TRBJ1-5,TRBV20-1,TGCAGTGCTAGAGATGGCCAGAGCAATCAGCCCCAGCATTTT,CSARDGQSNQPQHF
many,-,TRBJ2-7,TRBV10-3,TGTGCCATCAGTGAGTCAGGCAGGAGGGGCTCCTACGAGCAGTACTTC,CAISESGRRGSYEQYF
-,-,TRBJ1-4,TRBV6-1,TGTGCCAGCAAGGACGGGGTGGCTAATGAAAAACTGTTTTTT,CASKDGVANEKLFF
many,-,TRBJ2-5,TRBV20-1,TGCAGTGCTAGTCGGGCCCTAGGGTTAGGGTCGAAGGAGACCCAGTACTTC,CSASRALGLGSKETQYF
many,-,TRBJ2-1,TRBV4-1,TGCGCCAGCAGCCGAGAGGCAGGAGGGCGCATAATCCGCAATGAGCAGTTCTTC,CASSREAGGRIIRNEQFF
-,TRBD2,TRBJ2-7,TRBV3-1,TGTGCCAGCAGCCAAGGGGCGGGAGGTTGGCAGTACTTC,CASSQGAGGWQYF
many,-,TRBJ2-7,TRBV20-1,TGCAGTGCCACCAGCAACTTTAACCCCTACGAGCAGTACTTC,CSATSNFNPYEQYF
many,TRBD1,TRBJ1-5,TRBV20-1,TGCAGTGCTAGATCCGGGACAGGGGCCAAAAATCAGCCCCAGCATTTT,CSARSGTGAKNQPQHF
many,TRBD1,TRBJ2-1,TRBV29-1,TGCAGCGCCCAGACAGGGGATGAGCAGTTCTTC,CSAQTGDEQFF
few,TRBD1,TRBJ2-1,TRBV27,TGTGCCAGCAGTTTAAACAGGGGTTTTGTAGGAAATGAGCAGTTCTTC,CASSLNRGFVGNEQFF
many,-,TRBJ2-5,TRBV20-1,TGCAGTGCCGTAGACAGAGAGACCCAGTACTTC,CSAVDRETQYF
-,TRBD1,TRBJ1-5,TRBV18,TGTGCCAGCTCACCGGGACAGGTTAATCAGCCCCAGCATTTT,CASSPGQVNQPQHF
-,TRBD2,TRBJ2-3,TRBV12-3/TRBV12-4,TGTGCCAGCAGTCCCGGACTAGGTTCTCAGTATTTT,CASSPGLGSQYF
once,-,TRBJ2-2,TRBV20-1,TGCAGTTCCCTCAGGGTTACGGAAACCGGGGAGCTGTTTTTT,CSSLRVTETGELFF
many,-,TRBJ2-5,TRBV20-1,TGCAGTGGGAGTCGCAGCACGGGATTTGGCGAGACCCAGTACTTC,CSGSRSTGFGETQYF
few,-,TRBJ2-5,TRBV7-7,TGTGCTAGCAGCGGGACATCTGAGACCCAGTACTTC,CASSGTSETQYF
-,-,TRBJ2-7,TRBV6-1,TGTGCCAGCAGTCAGGGGACGGAGTACGAGCAGTACTTC,CASSQGTEYEQYF
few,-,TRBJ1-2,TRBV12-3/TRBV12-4,TGTGCCAGCACCGCGGGCAGGGAAACCACCTTC,CASTAGRETTF
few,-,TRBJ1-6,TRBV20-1,TGCAGTGCTAGAGATGCGAAAGTCGCCGGTTCACCCCTCCACTTT,CSARDAKVAGSPLHF
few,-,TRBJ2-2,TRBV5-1,TGCGCCAGCAGGGTGGATCCGAACACCGGGGAGCTGTTTTTT,CASRVDPNTGELFF
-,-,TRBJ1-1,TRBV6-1,TGTGCCAGCAGACTCTGGGGGTTTAACACTGAAGCTTTCTTT,CASRLWGFNTEAFF